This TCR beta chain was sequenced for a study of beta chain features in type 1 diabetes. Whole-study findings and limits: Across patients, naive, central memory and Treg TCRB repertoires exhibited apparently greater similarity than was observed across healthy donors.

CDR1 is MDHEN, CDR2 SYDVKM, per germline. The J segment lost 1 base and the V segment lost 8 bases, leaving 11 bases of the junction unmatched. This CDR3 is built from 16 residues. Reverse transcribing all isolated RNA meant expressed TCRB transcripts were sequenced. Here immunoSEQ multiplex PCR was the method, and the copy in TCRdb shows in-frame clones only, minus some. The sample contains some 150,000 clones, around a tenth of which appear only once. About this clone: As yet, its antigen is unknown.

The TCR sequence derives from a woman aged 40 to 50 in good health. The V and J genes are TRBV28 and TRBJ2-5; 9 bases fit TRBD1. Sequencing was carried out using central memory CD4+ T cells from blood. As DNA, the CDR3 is TGTGCCAGCCGGGACAGGGTAAACCAACTCCAAGAGACCCAGTACTTC. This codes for CASRDRVNQLQETQYF.